Below, one T cell receptor (beta chain) is given with its context. Its antigen remains unknown. The data were taken from a study of cytomegalovirus exposure and HLA in healthy donors. Study in general: Unique TCRs from HLA-typed donors, about 85 million of them, were held in an early data release.

Study findings and constraints: Analyses of presence and absence presupposed an approximately uniform sequencing depth across donors.

The PCR made use of 60 Vbeta and 13 Jbeta primers. Authors' analysis steps: In a later analysis, of some 80 million unique beta chains, some 10 million appeared in at least two donors. Sequencing was performed with immunoSEQ multiplex PCR; in TCRdb, only in-frame clones are kept and a portion is missing. The DNA gave D and trimming, while V, J and clone size come from that table. The data show around 180,000 clones, with more than 80% seen just once and roughly 5% held by the top ten. Trimming left V 4 bases short and J 5 bases short, with 15 bases between. Germline V gives CDR1 SGHRS, CDR2 YFSETQ. CDR3 length: 14 amino acids.

Sequencing input: PBMCs. The genes are TRBV5-1 and TRBJ2-5, with a weak D call TRBD2 (5 bases). The TCR originated in a man younger than 35 in good health and CMV-seronegative. The CDR3 sequence: CASSAGSVQETQYF. CDR3 nucleotides: TGCGCCAGCAGCGCGGGTTCAGTACAGGAGACCCAGTACTTC.